This entry describes one TCR beta chain. This specimen belongs to a study of blood T cells in healthy people across ages. Combining a sample-barcoded 5' primer with a J-beta primer mix, a second PCR ran for 7 to 11 cycles. MiXCR, applied by TCRdb to the 5' RACE reads, yields one record per CDR3 protein. The top ten hold about 0.72% of the sample, which has about 1 million distinct CDR3 sequences, approximately 25% seen once. This CDR3 region has 15 residues. CDR1 is SEHNR, CDR2 FQNEAQ, per germline (reference sequence). V shed 5 bases, J shed 4 bases, and the junction held 7 bases outside the gene matches. These sequences were also reported in another study, on T cells of mothers and their children.

The chain recombines TRBV7-9 with TRBJ1-2; 10 bases are a match to TRBD1. The source of this sequence is a girl under 10 years old in good health. Sequenced sample: blood. DNA for the CDR3: TGTGCCAGCAGCCTGACAGGGGGCGCTACCTATGGCTACACCTTC. Translation gives CASSLTGGATYGYTF.